These 7 T cell receptor beta chains share one sample of origin, sequenced in a study of blood T cell repertoires in COVID-19 (dated by TCRdb to 2018 to 2021). The library was made by the immunoSEQ multiplex PCR assay. TCRdb obtained this table from immuneACCESS and retained in-frame rearrangements with V and J assigned. These tables miss some clones; where compared with another copy, unresolved V genes account for less than half of the shortfall, and the remainder is unexplained. Counted in this sample were some 300,000 clones; more than 70% of them appeared once. The top ten hold 6.9% of the sample. The sample was peripheral blood. All receptors derive from a woman aged 25 to 39 who had recovered from COVID-19.

The chain employs TRBV28 and TRBJ2-7; tentatively, D is TRBD2 (5 bases). The CDR3 covers 15 residues. V lost 5 bases, J lost 1 base, and 15 bases lay in between. Germline V gene lookup returns CDR1 MDHEN and CDR2 SYDVKM. Here the CDR3 reads CASSAPSGSSYEQYF. DNA of the CDR3: TGTGCCAGCAGTGCCCCCAGCGGCAGTTCCTACGAGCAGTACTTC.

This sequence joins TRBV12-5 and TRBJ2-7; 9 bases are a match to TRBD1. The CDR3 is 13 residues long. The V segment lost 8 bases and the J segment 3 bases; nucleotides outside the gene matches: 5. Germline assignment: CDR1 LGHNT and CDR2 FRNRAP. The CDR3 sequence is CASMQDRGYEQYF. The DNA for the CDR3 is TGTGCTAGTATGCAGGACAGGGGCTACGAGCAGTACTTC.

The genes are TRBV5-3 and TRBJ2-7, with TRBD2 matching over 11 bases. TRBV5-3 counts as an open reading frame of uncertain function. This CDR3 has 17 amino acids. Germline trimming cut 4 bases from V and 0 bases from J; bases unmatched to any gene: 9. The CDR3: CARSPGLAASSSYEQYF. The DNA for the CDR3 is TGTGCCAGAAGCCCGGGACTAGCGGCTTCCAGCTCCTACGAGCAGTACTTC.

J is TRBJ1-6 and V is TRBV6-2 or TRBV6-3; perhaps TRBD1 as D (6 bases). The CDR3 runs to 16 residues. Trimming shortened V by 6 bases and J by 6 bases, and 18 bases separated the two germline ends. Germline V gene data show CDR1 as MNHEY and CDR2 as SVGEGT. The CDR3, as DNA: TGTGCCAGCAGCACCGTTTCAGGGGACGGTAATTCACCCCTCCACTTT. Translation: CASSTVSGDGNSPLHF.

The chain uses TRBV5-6 and TRBJ1-3, with a weak D call TRBD1 (6 bases). Trimming shortened V by 4 bases and J by 8 bases, and 10 bases separated the two germline ends. Germline assignment: CDR1 SGHDT and CDR2 YYEEEE. CDR3 length: 12 amino acids. CDR3 in amino acids: CASSPGGHTIYF. Written as DNA, the CDR3 is TGTGCCAGCAGCCCCGGGGGGCACACCATATATTTT.

The chain carries TRBV7-2 and TRBJ2-4; tentative D call: TRBD1 (6 bases). From germline, CDR1 is SGHTA and CDR2 FQGNSA. Deletions cut 2 bases from V and 5 bases from J, with 10 bases between. CDR3 length equals 14 residues. The CDR3 spells CASSLIAGENIQYF. The CDR3 DNA follows: TGTGCCAGCAGCTTAATTGCAGGGGAAAACATTCAGTACTTC.

The chain combines TRBV15 with TRBJ1-5; no clear D. The germline CDR1 and CDR2 sequences are LNHNV and YYDKDF (reference sequence). V was trimmed by 3 bases and J by 0 bases, leaving 21 bases between them. The CDR3 has 19 amino acids. CDR3 nucleotide sequence: TGTGCCACCAGCAGGGTATTTGGTTCTGGGCGCTATAGCAATCAGCCCCAGCATTTT. Amino acid sequence: CATSRVFGSGRYSNQPQHF.